The present T cell receptor (beta chain) was sequenced within a study of blood T cell repertoires in COVID-19. Whole-study context: T cells, B-cell-depleted T cells, or PBMCs provided the cDNA or gDNA that served as material.

The method was immunoSEQ multiplex PCR; TCRdb's version includes in-frame clones alone and lacks a portion of them. Of about 260,000 clones in the sample, about 90% were seen once. Trimming pared 4 bases from V and 12 bases from J, leaving 16 bases between. The CDR3 has 13 residues. The chain carries TRBV12-3 or TRBV12-4 and TRBJ2-1; weak D call: TRBD1 (5 bases). The receptor's source is a man aged 50-60 years who had been exposed to COVID-19. The sequenced sample consisted of PBMCs or T cells enriched from blood (not recorded which). The CDR3 loop reads CASSSAPERGQFF. CDR3 nucleotide sequence: TGTGCCAGCAGTTCCGCCCCGGAAAGGGGGCAGTTCTTC.